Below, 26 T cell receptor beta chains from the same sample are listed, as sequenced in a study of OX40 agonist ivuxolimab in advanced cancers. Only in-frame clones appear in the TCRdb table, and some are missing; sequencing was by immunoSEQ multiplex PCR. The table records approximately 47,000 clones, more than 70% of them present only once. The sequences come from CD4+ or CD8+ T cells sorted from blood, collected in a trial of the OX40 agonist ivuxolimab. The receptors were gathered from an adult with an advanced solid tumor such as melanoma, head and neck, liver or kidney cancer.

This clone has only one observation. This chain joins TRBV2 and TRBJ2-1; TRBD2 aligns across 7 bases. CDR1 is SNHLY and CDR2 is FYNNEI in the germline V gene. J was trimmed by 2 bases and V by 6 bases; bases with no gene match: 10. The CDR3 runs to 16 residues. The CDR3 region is CASSLPMGLPYNEQFF. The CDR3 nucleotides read TGTGCCAGCAGCCTCCCCATGGGACTACCCTACAATGAGCAGTTCTTC.

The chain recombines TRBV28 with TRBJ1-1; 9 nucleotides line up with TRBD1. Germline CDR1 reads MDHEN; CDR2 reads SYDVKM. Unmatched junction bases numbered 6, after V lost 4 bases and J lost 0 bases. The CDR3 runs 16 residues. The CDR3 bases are TGTGCCAGCAGTTCACCGGGACAGGGTTTGAACACTGAAGCTTTCTTT. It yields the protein CASSSPGQGLNTEAFF.

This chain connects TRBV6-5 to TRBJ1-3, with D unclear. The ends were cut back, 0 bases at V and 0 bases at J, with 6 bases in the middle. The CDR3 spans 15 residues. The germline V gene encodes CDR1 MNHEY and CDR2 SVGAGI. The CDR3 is CASSYSGGSGNTIYF. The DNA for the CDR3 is TGTGCCAGCAGTTACTCGGGCGGCTCTGGAAACACCATATATTTT.

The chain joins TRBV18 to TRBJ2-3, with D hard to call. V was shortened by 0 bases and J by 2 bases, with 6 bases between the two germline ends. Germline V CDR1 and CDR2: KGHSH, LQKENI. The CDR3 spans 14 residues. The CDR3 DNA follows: TGTGCCAGCTCACCACCAGTTCTCACAGATACGCAGTATTTT. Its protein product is CASSPPVLTDTQYF.

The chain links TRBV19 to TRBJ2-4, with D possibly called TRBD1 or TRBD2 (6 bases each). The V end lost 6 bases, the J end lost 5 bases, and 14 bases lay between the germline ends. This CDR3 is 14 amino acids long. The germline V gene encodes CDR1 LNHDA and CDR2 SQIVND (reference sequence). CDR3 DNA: TGTGCCAGTAGCCAACAGGGAGGTGAAAACATTCAGTACTTC. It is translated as CASSQQGGENIQYF.

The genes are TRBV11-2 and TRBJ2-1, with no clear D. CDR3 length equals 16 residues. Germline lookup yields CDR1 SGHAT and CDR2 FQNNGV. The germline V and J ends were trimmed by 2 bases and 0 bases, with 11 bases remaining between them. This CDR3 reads CASSLIAGSSYNEQFF. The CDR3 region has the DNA TGTGCCAGCAGCTTAATAGCCGGTAGCTCCTACAATGAGCAGTTCTTC.

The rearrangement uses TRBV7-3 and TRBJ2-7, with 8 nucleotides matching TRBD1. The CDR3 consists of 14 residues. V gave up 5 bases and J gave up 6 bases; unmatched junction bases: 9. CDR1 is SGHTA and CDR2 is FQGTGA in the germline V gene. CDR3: CASSQTGGSGEQYF. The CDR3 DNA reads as TGTGCCAGCAGCCAAACAGGGGGAAGTGGCGAGCAGTACTTC.

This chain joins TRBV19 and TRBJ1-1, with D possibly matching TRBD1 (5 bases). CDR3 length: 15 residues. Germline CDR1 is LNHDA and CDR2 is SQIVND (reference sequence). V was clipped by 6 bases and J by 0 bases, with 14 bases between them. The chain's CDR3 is CASRTVRDLNTEAFF. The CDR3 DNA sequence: TGTGCCAGTAGGACAGTCCGGGACCTGAACACTGAAGCTTTCTTT. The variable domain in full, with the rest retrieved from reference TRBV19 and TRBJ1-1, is DGGITQSPKYLFRKEGQNVTLSCEQNLNHDAMYWYRQDPGQGLRLIYYSQIVNDFQKGDIAEGYSVSREKKESFPLTVTSAQKNPTAFYLCASRTVRDLNTEAFFGQGTRLTVV.

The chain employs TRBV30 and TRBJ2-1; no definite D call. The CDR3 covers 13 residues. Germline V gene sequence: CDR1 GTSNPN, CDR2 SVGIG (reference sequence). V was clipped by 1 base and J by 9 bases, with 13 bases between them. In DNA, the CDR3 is TGTGCCTGGAGTGGACCGGCTAGGAGTGAGCAGTTCTTC. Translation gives CAWSGPARSEQFF. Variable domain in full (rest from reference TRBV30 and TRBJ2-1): SQTIHQWPATLVQPVGSPLSLECTVEGTSNPNLYWYRQAAGRGLQLLFYSVGIGQISSEVPQNLSASRPQDRQFILSSKKLLLSDSGFYLCAWSGPARSEQFFGPGTRLTVL.

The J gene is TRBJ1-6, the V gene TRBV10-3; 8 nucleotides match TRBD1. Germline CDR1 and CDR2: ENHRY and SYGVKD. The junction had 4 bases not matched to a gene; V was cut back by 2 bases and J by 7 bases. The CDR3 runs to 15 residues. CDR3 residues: CAISELGQGNSPLHF. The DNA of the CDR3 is TGTGCCATCAGTGAGCTTGGACAGGGCAATTCACCCCTCCACTTT.

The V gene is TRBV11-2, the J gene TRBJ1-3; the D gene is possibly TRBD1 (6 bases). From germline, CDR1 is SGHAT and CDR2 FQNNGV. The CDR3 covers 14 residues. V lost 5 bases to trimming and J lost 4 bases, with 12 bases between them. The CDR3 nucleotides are TGTGCCAGCAGCAAAGAACAGGGAGGAAACACCATATATTTT. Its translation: CASSKEQGGNTIYF. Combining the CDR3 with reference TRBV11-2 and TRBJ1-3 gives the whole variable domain EAGVAQSPRYKIIEKRQSVAFWCNPISGHATLYWYQQILGQGPKLLIQFQNNGVVDDSQLPKDRFSAERLKGVDSTLKIQPAKLEDSAVYLCASSKEQGGNTIYFGEGSWLTVV.

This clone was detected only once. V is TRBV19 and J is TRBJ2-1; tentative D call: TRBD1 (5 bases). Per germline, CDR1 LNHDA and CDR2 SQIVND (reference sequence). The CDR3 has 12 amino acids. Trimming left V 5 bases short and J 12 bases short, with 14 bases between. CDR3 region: CASSVDRAWQFF. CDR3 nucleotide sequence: TGTGCCAGTAGTGTTGACAGAGCGTGGCAGTTCTTC.

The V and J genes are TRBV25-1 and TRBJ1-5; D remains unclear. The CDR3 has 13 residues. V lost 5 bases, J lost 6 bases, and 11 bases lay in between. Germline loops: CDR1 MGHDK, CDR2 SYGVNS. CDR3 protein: CASSNRDGQPQHF. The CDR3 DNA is TGTGCCAGCAGTAACAGAGACGGTCAGCCCCAGCATTTT.

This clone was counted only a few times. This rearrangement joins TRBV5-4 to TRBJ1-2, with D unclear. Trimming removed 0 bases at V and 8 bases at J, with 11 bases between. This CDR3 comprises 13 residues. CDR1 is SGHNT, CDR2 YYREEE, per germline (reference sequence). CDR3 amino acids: CASSLDRVIGYTF. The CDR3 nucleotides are TGTGCCAGCAGCTTGGATAGGGTGATCGGCTACACCTTC.

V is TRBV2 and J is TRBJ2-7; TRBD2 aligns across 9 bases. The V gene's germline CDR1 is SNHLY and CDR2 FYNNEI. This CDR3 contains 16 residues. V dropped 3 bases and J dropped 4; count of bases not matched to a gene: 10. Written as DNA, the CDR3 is TGTGCCAGCAGTGATTCCTTTGCGGGAGGGGCGTACGAGCAGTACTTC. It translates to CASSDSFAGGAYEQYF.

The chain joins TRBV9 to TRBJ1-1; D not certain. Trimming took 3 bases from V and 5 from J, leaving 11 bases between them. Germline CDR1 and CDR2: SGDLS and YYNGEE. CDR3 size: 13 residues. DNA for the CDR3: TGTGCCAGCAGCGCCTTGGCGTGGACTGAAGCTTTCTTT. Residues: CASSALAWTEAFF.

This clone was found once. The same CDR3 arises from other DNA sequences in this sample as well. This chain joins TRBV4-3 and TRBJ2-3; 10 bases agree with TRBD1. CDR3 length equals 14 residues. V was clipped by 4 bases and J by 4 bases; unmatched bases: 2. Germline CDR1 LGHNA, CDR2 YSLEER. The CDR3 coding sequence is TGCGCCAGCAGCCTCGGACAGGGGGCAGATACGCAGTATTTT. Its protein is CASSLGQGADTQYF.

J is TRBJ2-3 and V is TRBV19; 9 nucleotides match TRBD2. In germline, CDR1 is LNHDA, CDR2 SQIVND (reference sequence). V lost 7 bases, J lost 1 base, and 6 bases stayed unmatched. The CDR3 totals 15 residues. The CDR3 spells CASTNSGRGTDTQYF. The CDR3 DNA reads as TGTGCCAGTACCAATAGCGGGAGAGGCACAGATACGCAGTATTTT.

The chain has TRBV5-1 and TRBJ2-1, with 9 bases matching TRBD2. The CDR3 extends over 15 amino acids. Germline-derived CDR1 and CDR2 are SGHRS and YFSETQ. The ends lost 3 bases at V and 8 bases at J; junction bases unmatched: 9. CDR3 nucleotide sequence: TGCGCCAGCAGCTCCAGCGGGAGGAGGCTGGATGAGCAGTTCTTC. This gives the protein CASSSSGRRLDEQFF.

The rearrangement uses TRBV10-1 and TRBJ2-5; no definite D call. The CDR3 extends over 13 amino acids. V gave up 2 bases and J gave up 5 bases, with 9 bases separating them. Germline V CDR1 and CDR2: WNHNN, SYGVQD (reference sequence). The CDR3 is CASSEGVEETQYF. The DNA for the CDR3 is TGCGCCAGCAGTGAGGGGGTAGAGGAGACCCAGTACTTC.

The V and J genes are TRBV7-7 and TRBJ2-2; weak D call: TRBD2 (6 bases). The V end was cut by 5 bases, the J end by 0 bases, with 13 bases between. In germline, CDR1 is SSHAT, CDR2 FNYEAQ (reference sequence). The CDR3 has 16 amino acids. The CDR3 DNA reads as TGTGCCAGCAGCCAGTATCTAGCGTCGAACACCGGGGAGCTGTTTTTT. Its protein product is CASSQYLASNTGELFF.

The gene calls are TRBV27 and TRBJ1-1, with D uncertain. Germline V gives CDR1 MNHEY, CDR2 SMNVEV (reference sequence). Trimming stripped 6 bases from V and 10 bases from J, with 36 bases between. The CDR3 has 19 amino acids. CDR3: CASSRDRDQRLVPPLGAFF. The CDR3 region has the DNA TGTGCCAGCAGCCGAGATCGCGACCAACGATTGGTGCCCCCGTTGGGAGCTTTCTTT.

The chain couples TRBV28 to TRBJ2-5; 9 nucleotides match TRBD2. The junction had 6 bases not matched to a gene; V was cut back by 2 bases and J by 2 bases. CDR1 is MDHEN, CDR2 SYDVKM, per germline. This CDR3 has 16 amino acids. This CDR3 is CASSLEAGGIQETQYF. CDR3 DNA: TGTGCCAGCAGTTTAGAAGCGGGAGGAATACAAGAGACCCAGTACTTC.

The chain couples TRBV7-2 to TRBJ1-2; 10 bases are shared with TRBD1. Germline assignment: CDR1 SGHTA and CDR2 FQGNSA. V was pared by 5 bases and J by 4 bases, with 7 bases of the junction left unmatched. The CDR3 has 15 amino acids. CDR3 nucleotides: TGTGCCAGCAGCGAATCCGGGACAGGGGCCTATGGCTACACCTTC. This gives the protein CASSESGTGAYGYTF.

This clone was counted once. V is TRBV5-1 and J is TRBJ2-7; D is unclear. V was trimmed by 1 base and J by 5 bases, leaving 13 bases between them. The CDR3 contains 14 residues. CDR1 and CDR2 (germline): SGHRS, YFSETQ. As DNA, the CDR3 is TGCGCCAGCAGCTTGAACAGTTTGTTGGACGAGCAGTACTTC. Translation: CASSLNSLLDEQYF.

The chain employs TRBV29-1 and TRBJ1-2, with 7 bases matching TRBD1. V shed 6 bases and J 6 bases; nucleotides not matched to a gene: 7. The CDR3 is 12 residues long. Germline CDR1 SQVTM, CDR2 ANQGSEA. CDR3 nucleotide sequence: TGCAGCGTCGGACTAGGGGGCAATGGCTACACCTTC. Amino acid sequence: CSVGLGGNGYTF.